The entry below gives a single T cell receptor beta chain sequence along with its context. Its antigen is unidentified. Germline V gene sequence: CDR1 SGHRS, CDR2 YFSETQ. Trimming pared 6 bases from V and 0 bases from J, leaving 8 bases between. The CDR3 is made up of 13 amino acids. This record belongs to a study of TIL therapy for anti-PD-1-resistant metastatic lung cancer. Study-level background: A handful of tumors were EGFR-mutant and two were ALK-rearranged. Whole-study results and caveats: Treatment-naive, never-smoker and oncogene-addicted patients were overrepresented in this highly selected cohort. Compared with baseline intratumoral T cells, expanded TIL cultures were more clonal and less diverse (around 5.9% vs 31%).

The libraries were made with immunoSEQ v3. Each library reached some 2 million read pairs, or about 5-6.5 million at deep level. Assay used: immunoSEQ multiplex PCR; TCRdb lists only in-frame clones, some missing. The sample comprises around 100,000 clones, about three fifths of which are singletons, and 10% to 11% rests with the top ten. Time point indicated: pre-treatment sample, taken before nivolumab and TIL therapy. Most excised metastases sampled were pleural nodules or supraclavicular lymph nodes. This specimen was tumor tissue, taken at baseline. The clonotype was recovered from a person aged 25 to 80 with non-small cell lung cancer. The chain is built from TRBV5-1 and TRBJ2-3; D not certain. The CDR3 here is CASNTGSTDTQYF. The DNA of the CDR3 is TGCGCCAGCAACACCGGGAGCACAGATACGCAGTATTTT.